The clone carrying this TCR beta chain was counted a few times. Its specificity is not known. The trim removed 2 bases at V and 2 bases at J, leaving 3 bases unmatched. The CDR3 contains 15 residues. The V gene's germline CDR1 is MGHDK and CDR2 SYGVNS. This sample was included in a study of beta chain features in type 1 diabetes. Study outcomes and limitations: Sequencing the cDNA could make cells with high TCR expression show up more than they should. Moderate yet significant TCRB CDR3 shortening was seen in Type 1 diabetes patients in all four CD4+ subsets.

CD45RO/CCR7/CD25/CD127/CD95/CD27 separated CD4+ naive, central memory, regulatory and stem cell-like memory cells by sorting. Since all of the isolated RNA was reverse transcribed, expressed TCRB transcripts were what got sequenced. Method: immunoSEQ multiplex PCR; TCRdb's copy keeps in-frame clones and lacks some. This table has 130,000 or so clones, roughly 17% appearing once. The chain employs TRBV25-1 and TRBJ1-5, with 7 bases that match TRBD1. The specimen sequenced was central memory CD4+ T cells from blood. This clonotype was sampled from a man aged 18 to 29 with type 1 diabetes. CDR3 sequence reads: CASSEQGEGNQPQHF. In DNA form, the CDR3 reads TGTGCCAGCAGTGAACAGGGGGAGGGCAATCAGCCCCAGCATTTT. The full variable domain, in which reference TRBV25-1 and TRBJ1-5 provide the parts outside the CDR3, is EADIYQTPRYLVIGTGKKITLECSQTMGHDKMYWYQQDPGMELHLIHYSYGVNSTEKGDLSSESTVSRIRTEHFPLTLESARPSHTSQYLCASSEQGEGNQPQHFGDGTRLSIL.